This T cell receptor beta chain was recovered during a study of T cell changes during pregnancy in multiple sclerosis. Generated by immunoSEQ multiplex PCR, the TCRdb table keeps only in-frame clones and is missing some. Of about 100,000 clones in the sample, about nine tenths were seen once. V shed 4 bases and J 5 bases; nucleotides not matched to a gene: 6. Germline CDR1 MGHRA, CDR2 YSYEKL. CDR3 size: 14 residues. This clonotype was obtained from a female donor in good health, enrolled as a control in a pregnancy study. The chain employs TRBV4-1 and TRBJ2-7, with 9 bases matching TRBD1. This sample comprised peripheral blood, obtained in the second trimester of pregnancy. CDR3 sequence reads: CASSPDRGIDEQYF. The CDR3 DNA reads TGCGCCAGCAGCCCCGACAGGGGGATTGACGAGCAGTACTTC.